The next 26 T cell receptor beta chains were all read from a single sample in a study of T cells in narcolepsy (dated by TCRdb to the late 2010s). The receptor library was made with the immunoSEQ multiplex PCR assay. Entries here come from immuneACCESS through TCRdb and include only in-frame sequences with V and J called. Some clones fail to appear in such tables; in the studies checked, an unresolved V gene covers under half of the shortfall, and the cause of the remainder is unknown. The sample includes about 41,000 clones, with approximately 89% observed a single time. 1% to 1.5% of the sample comes from the top ten. Sequenced sample: CD45RA- memory CD4+ T cells from PBMCs. This specimen's cell subset or site label, interpreted: memory T cells sorted ex vivo from peripheral blood. These TCRs come from a human donor with narcolepsy.

The chain recombines TRBV5-8 with TRBJ2-2; 8 bases are a match to TRBD1. Germline CDR1 and CDR2: SGHTS and YDEGEE. CDR3 length: 15 amino acids. Trimming cost V 1 base and J 4 bases; bases outside gene matches: 3. CDR3 protein: CASSLLQGATGELFF. The CDR3 nucleotides are TGTGCCAGCAGCTTGTTGCAGGGGGCCACCGGGGAGCTGTTTTTT.

The chain recombines TRBV30 with TRBJ2-3, with 8 bases aligning to TRBD2. Germline CDR1 is GTSNPN and CDR2 is SVGIG (reference sequence). There are 17 residues in the CDR3. J was trimmed by 4 bases and V by 0 bases; bases with no gene match: 12. The CDR3 sequence: CAWSVFRAGGRADTQYF. The CDR3 DNA sequence: TGTGCCTGGAGTGTCTTCCGGGCGGGGGGACGGGCAGATACGCAGTATTTT.

The V and J genes are TRBV7-2 and TRBJ2-2; D is uncertain. The CDR3 has 12 residues. V was cut by 1 base and J by 7 bases, with 4 bases left in between. Germline CDR1 SGHTA, CDR2 FQGNSA. This CDR3 reads CASSLDIGELFF. The CDR3 coding sequence is TGTGCCAGCAGCTTAGATATCGGGGAGCTGTTTTTT.

The rearrangement links TRBV7-2 to TRBJ2-1; no definite D call. Germline lookup yields CDR1 SGHTA and CDR2 FQGNSA. The CDR3 is 12 residues long. Trimming left V 3 bases short and J 7 bases short, with 7 bases between. As DNA, the CDR3 is TGTGCCAGCAGCTTGCAGGCGAATGAGCAGTTCTTC. This gives the protein CASSLQANEQFF.

The chain recombines TRBV4-1 with TRBJ1-1; 7 nucleotides align to TRBD1. Germline V lookup: CDR1 MGHRA, CDR2 YSYEKL. V shed 5 bases and J 1 base; nucleotides not matched to a gene: 7. CDR3 length: 15 residues. The CDR3 coding sequence is TGCGCCAGCAGCTTATCGGGACAGCCGAACACTGAAGCTTTCTTT. The encoded protein is CASSLSGQPNTEAFF.

The DNA for the CDR3 is TGCAGCGTCGCCGACAGGGTGGGCACTGAAGCTTTCTTT. Its protein product is CSVADRVGTEAFF. This chain links TRBV29-1 with TRBJ1-1; 7 positions agree with TRBD1. The V segment lost 6 bases and the J segment 4 bases; nucleotides outside the gene matches: 8. Germline CDR1 and CDR2: SQVTM and ANQGSEA. The CDR3 totals 13 residues.

The CDR3 loop reads CASSFQVGEQYF. The CDR3 coding sequence is TGTGCCAGCAGTTTCCAAGTTGGCGAGCAGTACTTC. The chain links TRBV6-5 to TRBJ2-7; D not resolved. The CDR3 contains 12 residues. Germline CDR1 and CDR2: MNHEY and SVGAGI. Trimming took 4 bases from V and 6 from J, leaving 10 bases between them.

This sequence joins TRBV5-1 and TRBJ2-1; 9 bases map to TRBD1. V lost 3 bases and J lost 8; bases outside the gene matches: 9. Germline CDR1 SGHRS, CDR2 YFSETQ. The CDR3 is made up of 15 amino acids. CDR3 in amino acids: CASSSLQGAGDEQFF. The CDR3 DNA sequence: TGCGCCAGCAGCTCATTACAGGGGGCAGGCGATGAGCAGTTCTTC.

This chain's CDR3 is CASSFEGIGSYNEQFF. The DNA of the CDR3 is TGTGCCAGCAGCTTTGAAGGCATCGGGTCCTACAATGAGCAGTTCTTC. V gene TRBV7-9 combines with J gene TRBJ2-1; D is undetermined. Germline CDR1 and CDR2: SEHNR and FQNEAQ (reference sequence). This CDR3 has 16 residues. V was pared by 3 bases and J by 1 base, with 13 bases between.

The chain is built from TRBV14 and TRBJ2-3; D gene unclear. V was clipped by 3 bases and J by 1 base, with 5 bases between them. Germline V gives CDR1 SGHDN, CDR2 FVKESK. The CDR3 length is 13 residues. The CDR3 reads CASSHPGTDTQYF. CDR3 bases: TGTGCCAGCAGCCATCCTGGCACAGATACGCAGTATTTT.

The rearrangement uses TRBV5-1 and TRBJ1-4; D is perhaps TRBD1 (6 bases). V gave up 0 bases and J gave up 4 bases, with 7 bases separating them. Looked up from germline, CDR1 is SGHRS and CDR2 is YFSETQ. This CDR3 comprises 14 residues. The CDR3 loop reads CASSLDRVNEKLFF. The DNA for the CDR3 is TGCGCCAGCAGCTTGGACAGGGTTAATGAAAAACTGTTTTTT. The full variable domain, in which reference TRBV5-1 and TRBJ1-4 provide the parts outside the CDR3, is KAGVTQTPRYLIKTRGQQVTLSCSPISGHRSVSWYQQTPGQGLQFLFEYFSETQRNKGNFPGRFSGRQFSNSRSEMNVSTLELGDSALYLCASSLDRVNEKLFFGSGTQLSVL.

The chain couples TRBV6-1 to TRBJ2-1; possibly TRBD1 for D (7 bases). Germline V lookup: CDR1 MNHNS, CDR2 SASEGT. The CDR3 is made up of 13 amino acids. V was cut by 8 bases and J by 2 bases, with 10 bases left in between. As DNA, the CDR3 is TGTGCCAGCCAGGGGGGCCCCTACAATGAGCAGTTCTTC. Its protein is CASQGGPYNEQFF.

This clone was recorded a few times. CDR3 sequence: CASSLRPGLHTDTQYF. The CDR3 DNA reads TGTGCCAGCAGCTTAAGGCCCGGACTCCACACAGATACGCAGTATTTT. The chain uses TRBV7-3 and TRBJ2-3; perhaps TRBD2 as D (5 bases). The germline V gene encodes CDR1 SGHTA and CDR2 FQGTGA. The CDR3 has 16 amino acids. V lost 1 base and J lost 2, with 13 bases in between.

The chain carries TRBV5-4 and TRBJ1-2; weak D call: TRBD1 (5 bases). This CDR3 has 14 residues. Germline V gene lookup returns CDR1 SGHNT and CDR2 YYREEE (reference sequence). V was clipped by 2 bases and J by 4 bases, with 12 bases between them. The chain's CDR3 is CASSFQGLVYGYTF. The CDR3 nucleotides are TGTGCCAGCAGCTTCCAGGGATTGGTCTATGGCTACACCTTC.

The chain has TRBV2 and TRBJ2-7, with D possibly matching TRBD2 (7 bases). Germline V gives CDR1 SNHLY, CDR2 FYNNEI. Trimming cost V 7 bases and J 3 bases, with 19 bases left between them. The CDR3 length is 15 residues. The CDR3, as DNA: TGTGCCAGCACCCCGGGTTGGGGGGGCCTCTACGAGCAGTACTTC. This sequence encodes CASTPGWGGLYEQYF.

CDR3 protein: CASRGGVGGSGYTQYF. The CDR3 DNA is TGTGCCAGCAGAGGAGGGGTCGGGGGGTCCGGATATACGCAGTATTTT. J is TRBJ2-3 and V is TRBV2, with 7 bases matching TRBD2. Germline CDR1 SNHLY, CDR2 FYNNEI. The CDR3 totals 16 residues. The ends lost 6 bases at V and 7 bases at J; junction bases unmatched: 16.

This rearrangement joins TRBV10-1 to TRBJ2-5, with TRBD1 matching over 7 bases. The CDR3 sequence is 15 residues long. Looked up from germline, CDR1 is WNHNN and CDR2 is SYGVQD (reference sequence). J was trimmed by 3 bases and V by 8 bases; bases with no gene match: 12. CDR3 in amino acids: CASPTGAKGKETQYF. Here the CDR3 DNA reads TGCGCCAGCCCCACAGGGGCAAAAGGAAAAGAGACCCAGTACTTC.

This clone was observed a handful of times. The chain uses TRBV19 and TRBJ1-6, with 9 bases identical to TRBD1. J gave up 7 bases and V 5 bases, and 6 bases lay outside the gene matches. The CDR3 has 15 residues. Germline assignment: CDR1 LNHDA and CDR2 SQIVND (reference sequence). The CDR3 bases are TGTGCCAGTAGTGCTGGACAGGGGAAAAATTCACCCCTCCACTTT. Protein: CASSAGQGKNSPLHF.

The rearrangement joins TRBV4-2 to TRBJ1-5, with a weak D call TRBD1 (6 bases). In germline, CDR1 is LGHNA, CDR2 YNFKEQ. This CDR3 region has 15 residues. The V end was cut by 4 bases, the J end by 0 bases, with 10 bases between. For the CDR3, the DNA is TGTGCCAGCAGCCGTACAGGGAGTAGCAATCAGCCCCAGCATTTT. It encodes CASSRTGSSNQPQHF.

The V call is TRBV7-2, the J call TRBJ1-5; D is possibly TRBD1 (6 bases). CDR1 is SGHTA, CDR2 FQGNSA, per germline. V shed 3 bases and J shed 1 base, with 13 bases lying between them. The CDR3 has 16 amino acids. The CDR3 coding sequence is TGTGCCAGCAGCTTGTACAGGGCGTCGAGCAATCAGCCCCAGCATTTT. It is translated as CASSLYRASSNQPQHF. The full variable domain, in which reference TRBV7-2 and TRBJ1-5 provide the parts outside the CDR3, is GAGVSQSPSNKVTEKGKDVELRCDPISGHTALYWYRQSLGQGLEFLIYFQGNSAPDKSGLPSDRFSAERTGGSVSTLTIQRTQQEDSAVYLCASSLYRASSNQPQHFGDGTRLSIL.

J is TRBJ2-7 and V is TRBV28; TRBD2 matches at 8 bases. V gave up 6 bases and J gave up 9 bases; unmatched junction bases: 19. Germline V gives CDR1 MDHEN, CDR2 SYDVKM. The CDR3 has 16 amino acids. Here the CDR3 reads CASSPTSLADRLGQYF. The CDR3 DNA reads as TGTGCCAGCAGCCCAACCTCACTAGCGGACCGCCTGGGGCAGTACTTC.

CDR3 bases: TGTGCCAGCAAAGGAGGGGGCGAGGTGACCCAGTACTTC. Translating it yields CASKGGGEVTQYF. The chain uses TRBV7-9 and TRBJ2-5; D is perhaps TRBD1 (7 bases). Germline V lookup: CDR1 SEHNR, CDR2 FQNEAQ (reference sequence). Trimming removed 7 bases at V and 7 bases at J, with 16 bases between. CDR3 length equals 13 residues.

The V and J genes are TRBV7-9 and TRBJ1-2, with D unclear. V lost 2 bases and J lost 8, with 9 bases in between. This CDR3 is 12 amino acids long. Germline lookup yields CDR1 SEHNR and CDR2 FQNEAQ (reference sequence). CDR3 DNA sequence: TGTGCCAGCAGCTTATCCGAGGAGGGCTACACCTTC. As protein: CASSLSEEGYTF.

This clone has just one count. The chain combines TRBV9 with TRBJ2-2; 8 nucleotides line up with TRBD2. Trimming removed 3 bases from V and 4 bases from J; junction bases left unmatched: 5. Germline assignment: CDR1 SGDLS and CDR2 YYNGEE. The CDR3 length is 15 residues. DNA of the CDR3: TGTGCCAGCAGCGGCGGGGGGAGGACCACCGGGGAGCTGTTTTTT. It translates to CASSGGGRTTGELFF.

J is TRBJ2-3 and V is TRBV15; tentatively, D is TRBD2 (5 bases). The CDR3 runs to 14 residues. The germline CDR1 and CDR2 sequences are LNHNV and YYDKDF (reference sequence). The germline V and J ends were trimmed by 0 bases and 4 bases, with 8 bases remaining between them. This CDR3 is CATSRDGGSDTQYF. The DNA for the CDR3 is TGTGCCACCAGCAGAGACGGCGGGTCAGATACGCAGTATTTT. The complete variable domain, with remaining parts taken from reference TRBV15 and TRBJ2-3, reads DAMVIQNPRYQVTQFGKPVTLSCSQTLNHNVMYWYQQKSSQAPKLLFHYYDKDFNNEADTPDNFQSRRPNTSFCFLDIRSPGLGDTAMYLCATSRDGGSDTQYFGPGTRLTVL.

This clone came up once. The V and J genes are TRBV6-5 and TRBJ2-1; D unresolved. V was pared by 6 bases and J by 12 bases, with 24 bases between. Germline CDR1 is MNHEY and CDR2 is SVGAGI. This CDR3 spans 15 amino acids. CDR3 DNA sequence: TGTGCCAGCAGACCCAGCCGGGCAGAACGGGCTCGGCAGTTCTTC. It specifies CASRPSRAERARQFF.